Following are 20 T cell receptor beta chains from one sample sequenced in a study of blood T cell repertoires in COVID-19. Profiling relied on immunoSEQ multiplex PCR, and the TCRdb table lists in-frame clones only, not all of them. The table lists about 28,000 clones, 87% of them singletons. The sample comprised peripheral blood. Receptors originate from a human donor in a cohort sampled during active COVID-19.

This clone came up a few times. The chain has TRBV27 and TRBJ1-2; TRBD1 agrees at 8 bases. Germline assignment: CDR1 MNHEY and CDR2 SMNVEV (reference sequence). This CDR3 comprises 13 residues. V was clipped by 7 bases and J by 4 bases; unmatched bases: 5. The CDR3 DNA reads as TGTGCCAGCACCGGGGACAGGACCTATGGCTACACCTTC. Translation gives CASTGDRTYGYTF.

The chain uses TRBV15 and TRBJ1-2, with 12 bases matching TRBD1. The CDR3 is 18 amino acids. The V gene end was trimmed by 3 bases and the J gene end by 8 bases; junction bases not matched to a gene: 16. Germline V gene sequence: CDR1 LNHNV, CDR2 YYDKDF (reference sequence). The CDR3 DNA reads TGTGCCACCAGCAGGGACTATACACCGGGACAGGGGGCGGAGGGCTACACCTTC. Amino acid sequence: CATSRDYTPGQGAEGYTF.

The chain links TRBV15 to TRBJ2-3; possibly TRBD1 for D (5 bases). V was trimmed by 5 bases and J by 2 bases, leaving 14 bases between them. CDR1 is LNHNV, CDR2 YYDKDF, per germline (reference sequence). The CDR3 contains 15 residues. The CDR3 nucleotides are TGTGCCACCAGCGGGGCCCGTTTTTTCACAGATACGCAGTATTTT. Its protein product is CATSGARFFTDTQYF.

The chain links TRBV19 to TRBJ2-6; D is unresolved. The CDR3 covers 15 residues. V lost 5 bases, J lost 0 bases, and 8 bases lay in between. From germline, CDR1 is LNHDA and CDR2 SQIVND (reference sequence). The CDR3 region is CASSPGSSGANVLTF. CDR3 nucleotide sequence: TGTGCCAGTAGTCCAGGCAGCTCTGGGGCCAACGTCCTGACTTTC.

This chain joins TRBV5-4 and TRBJ2-5, with 9 bases fitting TRBD2. Trimming took 5 bases from V and 5 from J; bases not matched to a gene: 10. The germline V gene encodes CDR1 SGHNT and CDR2 YYREEE (reference sequence). CDR3 length: 15 residues. Written as DNA, the CDR3 is TGTGCCAGCAGGGCCGGGTTAGCGGGAGCGGAGACCCAGTACTTC. It yields the protein CASRAGLAGAETQYF.

The chain uses TRBV24-1 and TRBJ2-5, with a tentative D call TRBD1 (5 bases). Germline V CDR1 and CDR2: KGHDR, SFDVKD. This CDR3 spans 15 amino acids. Trimming removed 4 bases from V and 2 bases from J, with 13 bases in between. The CDR3 reads CATSDPQDGQETQYF. CDR3 nucleotide sequence: TGTGCCACCAGTGACCCACAGGACGGTCAAGAGACCCAGTACTTC.

The CDR3 loop is CASSSGLAGSYEQYF. CDR3 DNA: TGCGCCAGCAGCTCCGGACTAGCGGGATCCTACGAGCAGTACTTC. The chain carries TRBV10-1 and TRBJ2-7, with TRBD2 matching over 12 bases. V was pared by 6 bases and J by 1 base, with 4 bases of the junction left unmatched. The CDR3 spans 15 residues. Germline V gene data show CDR1 as WNHNN and CDR2 as SYGVQD (reference sequence).

The V gene is TRBV2, the J gene TRBJ2-7; 7 bases agree with TRBD2. Losses at the gene ends were 4 bases for V and 2 bases for J; bases not matched to a gene: 8. Germline lookup yields CDR1 SNHLY and CDR2 FYNNEI. The CDR3 has 15 amino acids. The CDR3 is CASSAPSGVAYEQYF. The CDR3 DNA sequence: TGTGCCAGCAGTGCTCCGAGCGGGGTTGCCTACGAGCAGTACTTC. The full variable domain, its missing parts supplied by reference TRBV2 and TRBJ2-7, is EPEVTQTPSHQVTQMGQEVILRCVPISNHLYFYWYRQILGQKVEFLVSFYNNEISEKSEIFDDQFSVERPDGSNFTLKIRSTKLEDSAMYFCASSAPSGVAYEQYFGPGTRLTVT.

This chain joins TRBV28 and TRBJ1-2; possibly TRBD1 for D (6 bases). The V end was cut by 4 bases, the J end by 0 bases, with 12 bases between. The CDR3 runs 15 residues. The germline gives CDR1 MDHEN, CDR2 SYDVKM. CDR3 nucleotide sequence: TGTGCCAGCAGTTCACCCACAGGGACTAACTATGGCTACACCTTC. Its protein is CASSSPTGTNYGYTF.

This chain uses TRBV6-9 with TRBJ2-4, with TRBD1 matching 9 bases. The CDR3 covers 13 residues. CDR1 MNHGY and CDR2 SVAAGI come from the germline V gene. V gave up 6 bases and J gave up 8 bases; unmatched junction bases: 5. For the CDR3, the DNA is TGTGCCAGCAGCTATGGGACAGGGTACATTCAGTACTTC. Protein: CASSYGTGYIQYF.

This clone was observed a single time. V usage is TRBV30 and J usage is TRBJ2-7; D might be TRBD2 (6 bases). Germline CDR1 is GTSNPN and CDR2 is SVGIG (reference sequence). This CDR3 is built from 17 residues. Trimming stripped 1 base from V and 0 bases from J, with 19 bases between. The CDR3 loop is CAWSALSGTAISYEQYF. The CDR3 nucleotides read TGTGCCTGGAGTGCCCTGTCCGGGACTGCTATCTCCTACGAGCAGTACTTC.

The chain links TRBV3-1 (or the pseudogene TRBV3-2) to TRBJ2-7; TRBD2 agrees at 8 bases. V lost 3 bases, J lost 0 bases, and 4 bases stayed unmatched. Germline CDR1 and CDR2: LGHDT and YNNKEL (reference sequence). CDR3 size: 15 residues. The CDR3 loop is CASSHSGGSSYEQYF. The CDR3 DNA sequence: TGTGCCAGCAGCCACAGCGGGGGTAGCTCCTACGAGCAGTACTTC.

CDR3 amino acids: CASSEGRVGYGYTF. DNA of the CDR3: TGTGCCAGCAGTGAAGGCAGGGTCGGCTATGGCTACACCTTC. V gene TRBV6-1 combines with J gene TRBJ1-2; possible D gene TRBD1, 5 bases. The CDR3 loop spans 14 amino acids. Germline CDR1 reads MNHNS; CDR2 reads SASEGT. Trimming removed 1 base from V and 4 bases from J, with 10 bases in between.

This clone was counted between two and nine times. V gene TRBV29-1 combines with J gene TRBJ1-2, with D unclear. Looked up from germline, CDR1 is SQVTM and CDR2 is ANQGSEA. V was clipped by 1 base and J by 4 bases, with 4 bases between them. The CDR3 extends over 11 amino acids. The CDR3 DNA is TGCAGCGTTGAAGTCGTCTATGGCTACACCTTC. Its protein product is CSVEVVYGYTF.

This clone came up once. CDR3 loop: CASSLTGGGYNEQFF. CDR3 DNA: TGCGCCAGCAGCTTGACAGGTGGGGGGTATAATGAGCAGTTCTTC. The V gene is TRBV5-1, the J gene TRBJ2-1; D may be TRBD2 (6 bases). Trimming pared 1 base from V and 7 bases from J, leaving 15 bases between. The CDR3 length is 15 residues. CDR1 is SGHRS and CDR2 is YFSETQ in the germline V gene.

J is TRBJ2-1 and V is TRBV5-4; 10 bases align to TRBD1. The germline gives CDR1 SGHNT, CDR2 YYREEE (reference sequence). The length of the CDR3 is 14 residues. V shed 4 bases, J shed 7 bases, and the junction held 5 bases outside the gene matches. CDR3 in DNA: TGTGCCAGCAGCCAAGGGACAGGGGCAAATGAGCAGTTCTTC. Translated: CASSQGTGANEQFF.

The chain has TRBV5-1 and TRBJ2-5, with D unclear. The CDR3 sequence is 12 residues long. From germline, CDR1 is SGHRS and CDR2 YFSETQ. V was pared by 3 bases and J by 1 base, with 4 bases between. As DNA, the CDR3 is TGCGCCAGCAGCTGGAGCCAAGAGACCCAGTACTTC. This translates into CASSWSQETQYF.

This clone has just one count. The junction differs from germline at one of its ends, possibly a read error. Additional DNA sequences in this sample encode the identical CDR3. V usage is TRBV3-1 (or the pseudogene TRBV3-2) and J usage is TRBJ2-7; 8 bases fit TRBD2. Germline assignment: CDR1 LGHDT and CDR2 YNNKEL (reference sequence). This CDR3 contains 16 residues. This CDR3 reads CASSPRGARGAYEQYF. As DNA, the CDR3 is TGTGCCAGCAGCCCTAGAGGGGCGCGGGGGGCCTACGAGCAGTATTTC.

This clone was detected once. This rearrangement joins TRBV5-1 to TRBJ2-3; no definite D call. Trimming cost V 2 bases and J 2 bases, with 9 bases left between them. The V gene's germline CDR1 is SGHRS and CDR2 YFSETQ. The length of the CDR3 is 14 residues. CDR3 sequence (DNA): TGCGCCAGCAGCTTAGAACTCCACACAGATACGCAGTATTTT. It yields the protein CASSLELHTDTQYF.

As DNA, the CDR3 is TGTGCCAGCTCACCACAGGACAGGGGCAATCAGCCCCAGCATTTT. Translation gives CASSPQDRGNQPQHF. The gene calls are TRBV18 and TRBJ1-5; 8 bases align to TRBD1. The germline V gene encodes CDR1 KGHSH and CDR2 LQKENI. The CDR3 spans 15 residues. V lost 1 base to trimming and J lost 2 bases; unmatched junction nucleotides: 1.